The TCR beta chain under discussion was sequenced for a study of response to subunit inactivated influenza vaccine. Findings and caveats of the study: Seasonal influenza vaccination, on each occasion, was suggested by the authors to recruit few new T cells.

Using its own MiXCR run on the RT-PCR reads, TCRdb lists one record per CDR3 protein. The data show around 190,000 distinct CDR3 sequences, around 9.2% seen once. The CDR3 loop spans 13 amino acids. The germline V gene has CDR1 SGHTS and CDR2 YDEGEE. Trimming took off 2 bases at V and 7 bases at J, with 13 bases between the two ends. For this clonotype: Its antigen is undetermined.

Specimen: non-naive T cells sorted from PBMCs, collected on the day of vaccination. The chain uses TRBV5-8 and TRBJ2-7; D possibly matches TRBD1 or TRBD2 (6 bases each). This receptor was identified in a man aged 50-59 years who received an inactivated influenza vaccine. The CDR3 DNA sequence: TGTGCCAGCAGCTTACAGGGAGGAAGGGAGCAGTACTTC. Translating it yields CASSLQGGREQYF. Combining the CDR3 with reference TRBV5-8 and TRBJ2-7 gives the whole variable domain EAGVTQSPTHLIKTRGQQATLRCSPISGHTSVYWYQQALGLGLQFLLWYDEGEERNRGNFPPRFSGRQFPNYSSELNVNALELEDSALYLCASSLQGGREQYFGPGTRLTVT.